One sample yielded the 8 T cell receptor beta chains listed below, sequenced in a study of CD8 T cells in ankylosing spondylitis. Using its own MiXCR run on the 5' RACE reads, TCRdb lists one record per CDR3 protein. The sample has around 250,000 distinct CDR3 sequences, approximately 12% seen once. The specimen was blood, either unsorted or a sorted T cell fraction (not recorded which). The receptors come from a male donor with ankylosing spondylitis or in good health (not recorded which).

The CDR3 region is CASNRDRRYNEQFF. The CDR3 DNA reads as TGTGCCAGCAACCGGGACAGGCGATACAATGAGCAGTTCTTC. This chain uses TRBV7-2 with TRBJ2-1; 8 bases fit TRBD1. The germline gives CDR1 SGHTA, CDR2 FQGNSA. The CDR3 covers 14 residues. V lost 7 bases to trimming and J lost 4 bases; unmatched junction nucleotides: 6. The whole variable domain, filled in from reference TRBV7-2 and TRBJ2-1, reads GAGVSQSPSNKVTEKGKDVELRCDPISGHTALYWYRQSLGQGLEFLIYFQGNSAPDKSGLPSDRFSAERTGGSVSTLTIQRTQQEDSAVYLCASNRDRRYNEQFFGPGTRLTVL.

Many counts were recorded for this clonotype. The chain uses TRBV12-3 or TRBV12-4 and TRBJ1-3; D is unresolved. The V end was cut by 2 bases, the J end by 4 bases, with 3 bases between. CDR3 size: 12 residues. CDR3 coding DNA: TGTGCCAGCAGTTTACTGGGAAACACCATATATTTT. Amino acid sequence: CASSLLGNTIYF.

The chain combines TRBV7-9 with TRBJ2-1; D might be TRBD2 (6 bases). The CDR3 is made up of 15 amino acids. The ends were cut back, 1 base at V and 1 base at J, with 8 bases in the middle. Germline V lookup: CDR1 SEHNR, CDR2 FQNEAQ (reference sequence). CDR3 sequence: CASSLVRGSYNEQFF. CDR3 bases: TGTGCCAGCAGCTTAGTTCGGGGGTCCTACAATGAGCAGTTCTTC.

This clonotype was detected ten times or more. The rearrangement uses TRBV5-1 and TRBJ2-3; TRBD1 matches at 7 bases. The ends lost 3 bases at V and 2 bases at J; junction bases unmatched: 3. The CDR3 covers 14 residues. CDR1 is SGHRS and CDR2 is YFSETQ in the germline V gene. This CDR3 reads CASSWTGPTDTQYF. The CDR3 nucleotides are TGCGCCAGCAGCTGGACAGGCCCCACAGATACGCAGTATTTT.

This clonotype was observed many times. DNA for the CDR3: TGCGCCAGCAGCCAACCCCGGGACCGACTTACTGGCTACACCTTC. Translation: CASSQPRDRLTGYTF. The J gene is TRBJ1-2, the V gene TRBV4-1, with a weak D call TRBD1 (5 bases). Trimming pared 2 bases from V and 7 bases from J, leaving 17 bases between. CDR1 is MGHRA, CDR2 YSYEKL, per germline. This CDR3 region has 15 residues.

This clonotype was counted at least ten times. The chain carries TRBV5-1 and TRBJ2-7; 7 bases agree with TRBD1. Germline V gene data show CDR1 as SGHRS and CDR2 as YFSETQ. The junction had 15 bases not matched to a gene; V was cut back by 4 bases and J by 2 bases. The CDR3 extends over 17 amino acids. CDR3 sequence: CASSLGPRGTVAYEQYF. The CDR3, as DNA: TGCGCCAGCAGCCTCGGTCCAAGGGGGACAGTAGCCTACGAGCAGTACTTC.

With regard to this clonotype: A clone one base away is much larger, so this may be a read error. V is TRBV29-1 and J is TRBJ2-1; D gene ambiguous. This CDR3 has 14 residues. Germline V gene lookup returns CDR1 SQVTM and CDR2 ANQGSEA. The CDR3 DNA sequence: TGCGGCGTGCCCGGGCTCCACTTAGGCGATGAGCAGTTCTTC. Encoded protein: CGVPGLHLGDEQFF.

This clonotype appeared many times. The chain uses TRBV5-1 and TRBJ2-7, with TRBD1 matching over 10 bases. CDR1 SGHRS and CDR2 YFSETQ come from the germline V gene. The CDR3 loop spans 14 amino acids. The trim removed 2 bases at V and 2 bases at J, leaving 1 base unmatched. The CDR3 loop reads CASSFGTGAYEQYF. The CDR3 DNA follows: TGCGCCAGCAGCTTCGGGACAGGGGCCTACGAGCAGTACTTC.